What follows are 29 T cell receptor beta chains derived from one specimen sequenced in a study of control samples from healthy donors and cancer patients. This table comes from immunoSEQ multiplex PCR, and its TCRdb copy is limited to in-frame clones, with some not included. The table includes some 130,000 clones, roughly 90% detected once. The sequencing input was blood. These receptors all stem from a man aged 35-49 years in good health.

The V and J genes are TRBV5-4 and TRBJ2-5; maybe TRBD2 (6 bases). Between the trimmed V and J ends, which lost 0 bases and 5 bases, there was a span of 8 bases. The CDR3 covers 13 residues. CDR1 is SGHNT and CDR2 is YYREEE in the germline V gene (reference sequence). CDR3 amino acids: CASSLGRVETQYF. The CDR3 DNA follows: TGTGCCAGCAGCTTGGGGAGGGTTGAGACCCAGTACTTC.

V usage is TRBV29-1 and J usage is TRBJ2-1; D possibly uses TRBD1 or TRBD2 (5 bases each). Germline V lookup: CDR1 SQVTM, CDR2 ANQGSEA. V lost 6 bases and J lost 6, with 15 bases in between. The CDR3 sequence is 13 residues long. CDR3 sequence (DNA): TGCAGCGTCCGGGCGGGTGGGGGCAATGAGCAGTTCTTC. Its protein product is CSVRAGGGNEQFF.

This chain links TRBV14 with TRBJ1-1; D possibly corresponds to TRBD1 (5 bases). Trimming took off 0 bases at V and 3 bases at J, with 14 bases between the two ends. There are 16 residues in the CDR3. Germline V gene data show CDR1 as SGHDN and CDR2 as FVKESK. The CDR3 loop is CASSQEGGAYDTEAFF. For the CDR3, the DNA is TGTGCCAGCAGCCAAGAAGGCGGGGCGTATGACACTGAAGCTTTCTTT.

The genes are TRBV30 and TRBJ1-6; D gene ambiguous. Looked up from germline, CDR1 is GTSNPN and CDR2 is SVGIG (reference sequence). The V end lost 1 base, the J end lost 8 bases, and 9 bases lay between the germline ends. The CDR3 has 13 amino acids. The DNA for the CDR3 is TGTGCCTGGAGTGCGGTAGGGTATTCACCCCTCCACTTT. Its translation is CAWSAVGYSPLHF.

The chain couples TRBV6-5 to TRBJ1-1, with TRBD1 identical over 9 bases. Germline trimming cut 8 bases from V and 4 bases from J; bases unmatched to any gene: 8. Germline V gene lookup returns CDR1 MNHEY and CDR2 SVGAGI. The CDR3 loop spans 14 amino acids. The DNA of the CDR3 is TGTGCCAGCCGCTCTGTGACAGGGGGCACTGAAGCTTTCTTT. Amino acids: CASRSVTGGTEAFF.

This clone was seen only once. V is TRBV10-3 and J is TRBJ2-6; D uncertain. Trimming cost V 2 bases and J 4 bases, with 6 bases left between them. CDR3 length: 14 residues. The germline V gene has CDR1 ENHRY and CDR2 SYGVKD. The CDR3 is CAISEVRGANVLTF. CDR3 DNA sequence: TGTGCCATCAGTGAGGTTCGGGGGGCCAACGTCCTGACTTTC.

This chain uses TRBV12-5 with TRBJ1-1, with D hard to call. The germline V gene has CDR1 LGHNT and CDR2 FRNRAP. The CDR3 sequence is 15 residues long. Deletions cut 6 bases from V and 7 bases from J, with 21 bases between. The CDR3 DNA reads TGTGCTAGTGGCCCCCTAGTCCCCATGATAGGTGAAGCTTTCTTT. It codes for CASGPLVPMIGEAFF.

The chain joins TRBV28 to TRBJ1-1, with TRBD1 as a possible D gene (6 bases). The V and J ends lost 3 bases and 9 bases respectively, with 20 bases between them. Germline-derived CDR1 and CDR2 are MDHEN and SYDVKM. This CDR3 comprises 15 residues. CDR3 residues: CASSLIRRGIDKAFF. The CDR3 bases are TGTGCCAGCAGTTTGATTCGAAGGGGGATCGATAAAGCTTTCTTT. Full variable domain (missing parts from reference TRBV28 and TRBJ1-1): DVKVTQSSRYLVKRTGEKVFLECVQDMDHENMFWYRQDPGLGLRLIYFSYDVKMKEKGDIPEGYSVSREKKERFSLILESASTNQTSMYLCASSLIRRGIDKAFFGQGTRLTVV.

The chain links TRBV19 to TRBJ2-1; no clear D gene. With 7 bases removed from V and 6 bases from J, the gap between germline ends came to 13 bases. Germline CDR1 LNHDA, CDR2 SQIVND (reference sequence). The CDR3 spans 13 residues. This chain's CDR3 is CASIRMGSNEQFF. In DNA form, the CDR3 reads TGTGCCAGTATTCGCATGGGGTCCAATGAGCAGTTCTTC.

The CDR3 nucleotides read TGTGCCAGCTCCTTCGATGGCCTTAATGAAAAACTGTTTTTT. Amino acids: CASSFDGLNEKLFF. V usage is TRBV6-6 and J usage is TRBJ1-4; no firm D call. V gave up 8 bases and J gave up 4 bases, with 14 bases separating them. This CDR3 comprises 14 residues. CDR1 is MNHNY, CDR2 SVGAGI, per germline (reference sequence).

The chain uses TRBV2 and TRBJ2-1; D might be TRBD1 (6 bases). The CDR3 is made up of 13 amino acids. Per germline, CDR1 SNHLY and CDR2 FYNNEI. Trimming removed 4 bases at V and 3 bases at J, with 7 bases between. This chain's CDR3 is CASSATGYNEQFF. DNA for the CDR3: TGTGCCAGCAGTGCGACAGGCTACAATGAGCAGTTCTTC.

The chain is built from TRBV5-1 and TRBJ2-5, with 7 bases matching TRBD1. Germline values: CDR1 SGHRS, CDR2 YFSETQ. CDR3 length equals 15 residues. V was pared by 3 bases and J by 5 bases, with 10 bases of the junction left unmatched. CDR3 sequence: CASSSGQDTWETQYF. CDR3 in DNA: TGCGCCAGCAGCTCCGGACAGGACACTTGGGAGACCCAGTACTTC.

V usage is TRBV7-2 and J usage is TRBJ1-2; tentatively, D is TRBD1 (6 bases). In germline, CDR1 is SGHTA, CDR2 FQGNSA. This CDR3 is built from 14 residues. Trimming removed 0 bases from V and 6 bases from J, with 11 bases in between. The CDR3 nucleotides are TGTGCCAGCAGCTTAGCCTGGCAGGGGAATGGCTACACCTTC. Residues: CASSLAWQGNGYTF. Using reference TRBV7-2 and TRBJ1-2 for the parts outside the CDR3, the full variable domain is GAGVSQSPSNKVTEKGKDVELRCDPISGHTALYWYRQSLGQGLEFLIYFQGNSAPDKSGLPSDRFSAERTGGSVSTLTIQRTQQEDSAVYLCASSLAWQGNGYTFGSGTRLTVV.

The rearrangement links TRBV2 to TRBJ2-1; no clear D. The CDR3 has 11 residues. Germline V gene lookup returns CDR1 SNHLY and CDR2 FYNNEI. The V gene lost 6 bases and the J gene lost 10 bases, with 10 bases spanning the gap. CDR3 nucleotide sequence: TGTGCCAGCAGCCGCACGGACGAGCAGTTCTTC. Protein product: CASSRTDEQFF.

The chain links TRBV5-4 to TRBJ2-7, with D possibly TRBD1 on 6 matching bases. V lost 4 bases, J lost 6 bases, and 14 bases lay in between. The germline CDR1 and CDR2 sequences are SGHNT and YYREEE (reference sequence). The CDR3 contains 13 residues. The CDR3 nucleotides are TGTGCCAGCAGCCCACTTGGGGGCAGCGAGCAGTACTTC. Amino acid sequence: CASSPLGGSEQYF. The full variable domain, rest sourced from reference TRBV5-4 and TRBJ2-7, is ETGVTQSPTHLIKTRGQQVTLRCSSQSGHNTVSWYQQALGQGPQFIFQYYREEENGRGNFPPRFSGLQFPNYSSELNVNALELDDSALYLCASSPLGGSEQYFGPGTRLTVT.

The chain's CDR3 is CASSLTRGNTEAFF. In DNA, the CDR3 is TGTGCCAGCAGCTTAACTAGGGGGAACACTGAAGCTTTCTTT. This sequence joins TRBV11-1 and TRBJ1-1; possible D gene TRBD1, 5 bases. The germline V gene encodes CDR1 SGHAT and CDR2 FQDESV (reference sequence). Trimming stripped 2 bases from V and 1 base from J, with 8 bases between. This CDR3 contains 14 residues.

This sequence joins TRBV19 and TRBJ1-6; tentative D call: TRBD1 (5 bases). Germline V gives CDR1 LNHDA, CDR2 SQIVND (reference sequence). CDR3 size: 13 residues. Trimming left V 1 base short and J 13 bases short, with 11 bases between. CDR3 DNA sequence: TGTGCCAGTAGTATAGGTGCAGGGAGGCCCCTCCACTTT. This translates into CASSIGAGRPLHF.

The chain combines TRBV19 with TRBJ2-3; 14 bases align to TRBD2. Germline V gene lookup returns CDR1 LNHDA and CDR2 SQIVND (reference sequence). CDR3 size: 16 residues. V shed 4 bases, J shed 10 bases, and the junction held 10 bases outside the gene matches. The CDR3 loop reads CASSTWTSGGPRAQYF. The CDR3 coding sequence is TGTGCCAGTAGTACTTGGACTAGCGGGGGGCCCCGGGCGCAGTATTTT.

This clone has a single count. The chain has TRBV2 and TRBJ2-7; 7 nucleotides agree with TRBD2. Germline CDR1 is SNHLY and CDR2 is FYNNEI. The ends lost 2 bases at V and 8 bases at J; junction bases unmatched: 12. The CDR3 length is 15 residues. CDR3 nucleotide sequence: TGTGCCAGCAGTGAAAGGGAGGGACCGAAGGGGAAGCAGTACTTC. Its translation: CASSEREGPKGKQYF.

The rearrangement joins TRBV12-3 or TRBV12-4 to TRBJ1-2; TRBD1 might be the D (6 bases). V was cut by 6 bases and J by 4 bases, with 12 bases left in between. The CDR3 runs 13 residues. Here the CDR3 reads CASSPRGSYGYTF. CDR3 sequence (DNA): TGTGCCAGCAGCCCAAGGGGGTCCTATGGCTACACCTTC.

The rearrangement links TRBV28 to TRBJ2-6; D uncertain. V lost 2 bases to trimming and J lost 0 bases, with 5 bases between them. Germline values: CDR1 MDHEN, CDR2 SYDVKM. This CDR3 region has 15 residues. CDR3 sequence (DNA): TGTGCCAGCAGTTTAATTGGCTCTGGGGCCAACGTCCTGACTTTC. It yields the protein CASSLIGSGANVLTF.

DNA of the CDR3: TGTGCCAGCAGCTTACGTTGGGCTGATACGCAGTATTTT. Its protein is CASSLRWADTQYF. This chain links TRBV7-3 with TRBJ2-3, with D unclear. The CDR3 runs to 13 residues. Germline assignment: CDR1 SGHTA and CDR2 FQGTGA. Trimming cost V 2 bases and J 6 bases, with 9 bases left between them.

The chain uses TRBV6-6 and TRBJ1-1; D remains unclear. The CDR3 contains 13 residues. V lost 2 bases and J lost 7, with 11 bases in between. Germline V gives CDR1 MNHNY, CDR2 SVGAGI (reference sequence). The CDR3 region is CASSYLKEREAFF. The CDR3 DNA sequence: TGTGCCAGCAGTTACCTAAAGGAACGTGAAGCTTTCTTT.

The CDR3 DNA reads as TGTGCCAGCTCCGGGGCTAGCGGGGCGTACGAGCAGTACTTC. Its translation: CASSGASGAYEQYF. The chain links TRBV7-9 to TRBJ2-7; 9 nucleotides agree with TRBD2. Trimming removed 8 bases from V and 4 bases from J; junction bases left unmatched: 9. The germline CDR1 and CDR2 sequences are SEHNR and FQNEAQ (reference sequence). The CDR3 is 14 amino acids. The full variable domain, with the rest looked up from reference TRBV7-9 and TRBJ2-7, is DTGVSQNPRHKITKRGQNVTFRCDPISEHNRLYWYRQTLGQGPEFLTYFQNEAQLEKSRLLSDRFSAERPKGSFSTLEIQRTEQGDSAMYLCASSGASGAYEQYFGPGTRLTVT.

This chain's CDR3 is CASSGSGGLPFF. CDR3 DNA sequence: TGTGCCAGCAGCGGTAGCGGGGGCCTACCGTTCTTC. The chain is built from TRBV9 and TRBJ2-1, with TRBD2 identical over 9 bases. The junction had 7 bases not matched to a gene; V was cut back by 3 bases and J by 15 bases. CDR1 and CDR2 (germline): SGDLS, YYNGEE. The CDR3 extends over 12 amino acids.

This rearrangement joins TRBV23-1 to TRBJ2-1, with TRBD2 identical over 7 bases. TRBV23-1 has ORF status, its function being uncertain. V was pared by 5 bases and J by 10 bases, with 14 bases of the junction left unmatched. The CDR3 runs to 15 residues. As DNA, the CDR3 is TGCGCCAGCAGTGTTATGCCTAGCGGCAGATTCGAGCAGTTCTTC. Protein: CASSVMPSGRFEQFF.

The chain joins TRBV6-5 to TRBJ2-7; possibly TRBD1 or TRBD2 for D (5 bases each). This CDR3 spans 15 amino acids. V lost 6 bases and J lost 3, with 18 bases in between. Germline lookup yields CDR1 MNHEY and CDR2 SVGAGI. The CDR3 sequence: CASRPSGTPGYEQYF. The CDR3 region has the DNA TGTGCCAGCAGGCCCTCGGGGACGCCCGGCTACGAGCAGTACTTC.

This chain joins TRBV23-1 and TRBJ2-1; no firm D call. Being an ORF, TRBV23-1 has a function that is uncertain. Trimming removed 3 bases at V and 1 base at J, with 13 bases between. The CDR3 spans 16 residues. CDR3 nucleotide sequence: TGCGCCAGCAGTCACCCCAGTTTGGCTTCCTACAATGAGCAGTTCTTC. Translated, it gives CASSHPSLASYNEQFF.

The V and J genes are TRBV18 and TRBJ2-5; 9 bases are shared with TRBD2. Losses at the gene ends were 2 bases for V and 5 bases for J; bases not matched to a gene: 3. The V gene's germline CDR1 is KGHSH and CDR2 LQKENI. CDR3 length: 14 amino acids. CDR3 nucleotide sequence: TGTGCCAGCTCACCAAGTCTAGCGGGGGAGACCCAGTACTTC. Its protein product is CASSPSLAGETQYF.